The clone carrying this TCR beta chain has a handful of counts. The antigen remains unidentified. The data belong to a study of read filtering for tumor transcriptome and immune sequencing. Looking at the study overall: Mean patient age was approximately 66 years, range roughly 40 to 80; 17 to 20 male, 12 to 15 female. Points from the study as a whole: Compared with RNA-seq, IR-seq gave much higher clonotype depth and reliability. Approximately 82% of IR-seq clonotypes had one read, totaling approximately 3.3% of reads; RNA-seq: about 74% and 41%.

Every patient had bone marrow sampled while the disease was active. This library used approximately 0.4 ug RNA and molecular barcoded adaptors spanning alpha/delta and beta/gamma chains. MiXCR was run by TCRdb on the reads, yielding one entry per CDR3 protein. Among roughly 61,000 distinct CDR3 sequences, roughly an eighth were seen once, and the ten largest hold roughly 16%. J was trimmed by 3 bases and V by 8 bases; bases with no gene match: 7. The CDR3 contains 14 residues. The sample taken for sequencing was a population of CD138-negative cells sorted from bone marrow. The chain joins TRBV12-3 or TRBV12-4 to TRBJ2-3; 8 nucleotides agree with TRBD2. The sequence was collected from a donor over 35 with multiple myeloma. CDR3 amino acids: CASQRGSTTDTQYF. CDR3 DNA sequence: TGTGCCAGCCAGCGGGGGTCCACGACAGATACGCAGTATTTT.